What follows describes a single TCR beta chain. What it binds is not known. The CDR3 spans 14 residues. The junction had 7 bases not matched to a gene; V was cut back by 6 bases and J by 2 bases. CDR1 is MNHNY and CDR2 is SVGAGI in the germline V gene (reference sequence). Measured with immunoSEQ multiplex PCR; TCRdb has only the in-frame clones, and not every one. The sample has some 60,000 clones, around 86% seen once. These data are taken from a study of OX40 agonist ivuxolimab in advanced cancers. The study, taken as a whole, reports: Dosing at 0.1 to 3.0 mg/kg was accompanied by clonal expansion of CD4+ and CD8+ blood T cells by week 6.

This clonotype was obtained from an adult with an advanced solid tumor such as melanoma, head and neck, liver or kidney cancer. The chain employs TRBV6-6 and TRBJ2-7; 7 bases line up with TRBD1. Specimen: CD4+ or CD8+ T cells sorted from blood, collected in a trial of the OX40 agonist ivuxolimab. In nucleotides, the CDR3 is TGTGCCAGCAGGAACCCAGGACAGGCCTACGAGCAGTACTTC. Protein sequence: CASRNPGQAYEQYF.